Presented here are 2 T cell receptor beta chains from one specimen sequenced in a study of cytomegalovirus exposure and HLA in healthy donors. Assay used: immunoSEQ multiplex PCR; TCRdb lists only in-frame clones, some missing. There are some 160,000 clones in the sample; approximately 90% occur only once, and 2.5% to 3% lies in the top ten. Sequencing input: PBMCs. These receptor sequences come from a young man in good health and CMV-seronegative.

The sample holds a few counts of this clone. CDR3 loop: CASTPRSHYGYTF. The DNA for the CDR3 is TGTGCCAGCACCCCCCGGTCCCATTATGGCTACACCTTC. This chain uses TRBV6-5 with TRBJ1-2; the D is unclear. This CDR3 is 13 amino acids long. The V end lost 7 bases, the J end lost 5 bases, and 14 bases lay between the germline ends. In germline, CDR1 is MNHEY, CDR2 SVGAGI.

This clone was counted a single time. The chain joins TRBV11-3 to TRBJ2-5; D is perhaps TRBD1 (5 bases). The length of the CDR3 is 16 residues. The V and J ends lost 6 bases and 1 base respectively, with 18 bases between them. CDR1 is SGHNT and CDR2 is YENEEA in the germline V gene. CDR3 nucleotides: TGTGCCAGCAGTCTGGGGCTCCAGATCGCCCAAGAGACCCAGTACTTC. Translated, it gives CASSLGLQIAQETQYF.